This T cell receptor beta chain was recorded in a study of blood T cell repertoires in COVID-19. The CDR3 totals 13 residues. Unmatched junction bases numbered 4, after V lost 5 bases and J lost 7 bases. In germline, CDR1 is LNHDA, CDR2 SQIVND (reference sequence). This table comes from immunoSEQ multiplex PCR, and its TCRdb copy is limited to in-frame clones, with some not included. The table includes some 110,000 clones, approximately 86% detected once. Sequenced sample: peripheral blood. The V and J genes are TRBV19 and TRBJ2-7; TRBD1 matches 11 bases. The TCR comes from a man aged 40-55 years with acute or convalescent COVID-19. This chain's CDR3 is CASSPGQGGEQYF. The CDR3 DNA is TGTGCCAGTAGTCCGGGACAGGGGGGGGAGCAGTACTTC.